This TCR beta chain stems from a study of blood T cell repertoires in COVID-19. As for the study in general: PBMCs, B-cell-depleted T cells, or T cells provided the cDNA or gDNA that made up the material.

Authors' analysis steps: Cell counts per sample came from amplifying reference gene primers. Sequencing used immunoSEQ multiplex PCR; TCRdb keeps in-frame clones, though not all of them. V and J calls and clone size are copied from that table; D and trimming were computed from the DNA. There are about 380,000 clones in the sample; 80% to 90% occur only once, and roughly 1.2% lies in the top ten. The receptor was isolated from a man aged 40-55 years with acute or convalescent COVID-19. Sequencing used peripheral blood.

CDR3 region: CASSLAGGSSYNEQFF. The CDR3 DNA follows: TGTGCCAGCTCACTAGCGGGGGGAAGCTCCTACAATGAGCAGTTCTTC. This rearrangement joins TRBV18 to TRBJ2-1; 10 bases map to TRBD2. The ends lost 4 bases at V and 0 bases at J; junction bases unmatched: 3. In germline, CDR1 is KGHSH, CDR2 LQKENI. The CDR3 covers 16 residues. The full variable domain, in which reference TRBV18 and TRBJ2-1 provide the parts outside the CDR3, is NAGVMQNPRHLVRRRGQEARLRCSPMKGHSHVYWYRQLPEEGLKFMVYLQKENIIDESGMPKERFSAEFPKEGPSILRIQQVVRGDSAAYFCASSLAGGSSYNEQFFGPGTRLTVL.